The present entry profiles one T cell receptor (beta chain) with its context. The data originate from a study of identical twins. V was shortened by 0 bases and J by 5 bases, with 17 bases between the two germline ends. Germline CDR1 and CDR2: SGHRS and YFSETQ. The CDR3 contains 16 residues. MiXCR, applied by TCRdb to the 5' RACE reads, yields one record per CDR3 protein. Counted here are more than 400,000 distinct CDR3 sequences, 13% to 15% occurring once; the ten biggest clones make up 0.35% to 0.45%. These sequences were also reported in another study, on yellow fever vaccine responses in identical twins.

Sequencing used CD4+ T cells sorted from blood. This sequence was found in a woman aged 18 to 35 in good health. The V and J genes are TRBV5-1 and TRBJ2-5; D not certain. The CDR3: CASSLEDPRSGETQYF. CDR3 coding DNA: TGCGCCAGCAGCTTGGAGGATCCCCGATCGGGTGAGACCCAGTACTTC.